Below, one TCR beta chain is given with its context. Its antigen is unknown. A second 7 to 11 cycle PCR used barcoded and J-beta primers. Via MiXCR, TCRdb re-called the 5' RACE reads, giving one row per CDR3 protein. The table includes about 640,000 distinct CDR3 sequences, around three fifths detected once. Germline V gene sequence: CDR1 SGHAT, CDR2 FQNNGV. The germline V and J ends were trimmed by 3 bases and 2 bases, with 13 bases remaining between them. This CDR3 has 15 residues. This record belongs to a study of blood T cells in healthy people across ages. Findings of the study overall: Greater diversity and more naive CD4+ cells were seen in long-lived donors than in aged donors. The study lacked donor CMV status, which possibly confounded expanded clonotype changes. Per-million-T-cell TCR beta diversity fell roughly linearly with age.

This clonotype originated in a man aged 60 to 69 in good health. This sequence joins TRBV11-2 and TRBJ2-5; either TRBD1 or TRBD2 may fit D (5 bases each). Sequencing was performed on blood. Here the CDR3 DNA reads TGTGCCAGCAGCTTCTCGCCGGGACCGCAAGAGACCCAGTACTTC. It translates to CASSFSPGPQETQYF.